This T cell receptor (beta chain) was documented in a study of blood T cells in healthy people across ages (dated by TCRdb to the mid-2010s). Looking at the study overall: In model experiments, template switching captured about one uniquely barcoded TCR beta cDNA molecule for every two T cells. To track age-related changes in TCR beta repertoire diversity, the study relied on deep sequencing normalized with unique cDNA molecular identifiers. Four age groups were formed from the donors: young (average about 15 years), middle-aged (around 39), aged (around 62) and long-lived (less than 85). To avoid experimental bias, donors of different ages were distributed randomly across sequencing lanes. The study analyzed two additional independent replicas of 1 million unique cDNA reads from the same blood draw for two donors, one aged 18 to 29 and one aged 80 or older.

This clonotype was seen a few times. Its antigen remains undetermined. The input lacks base qualities; no much larger clone sits a single base away. The donors were some 39 Caucasian individuals from Russia, aged 6 to 90 years, who were systemically healthy. Ten milliliters of peripheral blood were drawn from each donor into EDTA-treated Vacutainer tubes. Ficoll-Paque density-gradient centrifugation was used to isolate PBMCs, with at least 7 million obtained per sample. Total RNA, at least 5 micrograms per sample, was extracted from PBMCs with Trizol reagent. Naive CD45RAhigh/CD27high T cell percentages were measured by flow cytometry on a PBMC aliquot from every donor. The CDR3 measures 16 amino acids from cysteine to phenylalanine. The entry retains the CDR3 DNA only, 48 bases that are in frame from base 1. V loses 6 bases at its end and J loses 4 bases; junction bases beyond the gene matches: 10. The germline V gene provides CDR1 MNHNS and CDR2 SASEGT.

Beyond this particular receptor, the publication reports: As age increased, observed TCR beta diversity per million T cells dropped in a roughly linear way, and a significant reduction was already evident by age about 40. Compared with the aged group, more naive CD4+ T cells, fewer expanded clones and increased TCR diversity were shown by the long-lived group, suggesting age selection. Bulk unsorted PBMC profiling prevented conclusive comparison of naive and antigen-experienced compartments. Total diversity estimates from one million sequenced T cells were considered lower bounds and underestimates. The percentage of naive T cells measured by flow cytometry correlated strongly with observed TCR beta diversity. Donor CMV infection status was unknown, potentially confounding age-related changes in expanded clonotypes.

The library was prepared using 5' RACE. These reads were obtained on an Illumina HiSeq 2500. A second about 6 to 11 cycle PCR used a sample-barcoded 5' primer and a J-beta primer mix. A template-switch 5' adaptor carrying 12 random nucleotides introduced a unique molecular identifier onto each TCR beta cDNA molecule. At least 2.5 million CDR3-containing paired-end reads were obtained from each sample. First-strand cDNA was synthesized from all RNA with the Mint cDNA synthesis kit, primed by a TRBC-specific oligonucleotide. Following uracil-DNA glycosylase treatment, all cDNA underwent a first 18-cycle PCR with the universal primers M1SS and BC2_uni_R. In the source study's methods: Each sample was normalized by randomly selecting 1 million high-quality reads, each carrying a distinct molecular identifier. Reads sharing molecular identifiers were discarded rather than binned into consensus sequences. MiTCR, with a Q25 quality threshold and the strictest error-elimination algorithm, was used for CDR3 identification, clonotype clustering and error correction. A nonparametric unseen species model with Euler transformation was used to estimate lower-bound total TCR beta diversity. The public reads were reanalyzed by TCRdb: fastp trimming at Q25, MiXCR alignment, in-frame beta chains only. Records with the same CDR3 protein are collapsed into one entry carrying the most frequent genes and DNA. Here the V and J calls rest on TCRdb's processing, not on the authors' analysis. The sample has approximately 800,000 distinct CDR3 sequences on record, roughly 46% of them singletons. The top ten constitute about a sixth of the sample.

Sequencing was carried out using blood. The sequence is built from TRBV6-1 and TRBJ2-3, with 10 bases matching TRBD1. The receptor was derived from a man older than 75 in good health. This receptor carries the CDR3 CASSLTGGGSADTQYF. The DNA reads as follows: TGTGCCAGCAGCCTGACAGGGGGCGGTAGCGCAGATACGCAGTATTTT.